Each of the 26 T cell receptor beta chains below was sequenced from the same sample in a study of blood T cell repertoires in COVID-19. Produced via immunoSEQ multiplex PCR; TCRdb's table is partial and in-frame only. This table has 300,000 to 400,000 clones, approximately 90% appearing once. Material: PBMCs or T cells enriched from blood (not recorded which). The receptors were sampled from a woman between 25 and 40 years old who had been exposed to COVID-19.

In DNA, the CDR3 is TGTGCCAGCAGCTTGGGGCAGGGACTAAATGAAAAACTGTTTTTT. It yields the protein CASSLGQGLNEKLFF. The chain has TRBV7-9 and TRBJ1-4, with D perhaps matching TRBD1 (5 bases). Germline values: CDR1 SEHNR, CDR2 FQNEAQ (reference sequence). This CDR3 comprises 15 residues. The V gene lost 3 bases and the J gene lost 5 bases, with 13 bases spanning the gap.

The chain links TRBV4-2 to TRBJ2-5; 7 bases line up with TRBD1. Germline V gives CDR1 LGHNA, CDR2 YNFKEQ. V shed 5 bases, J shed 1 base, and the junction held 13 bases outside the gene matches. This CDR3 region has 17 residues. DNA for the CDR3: TGTGCCAGCAGCGCAAGCCTATTACAGGGGTCCCAAGAGACCCAGTACTTC. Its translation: CASSASLLQGSQETQYF.

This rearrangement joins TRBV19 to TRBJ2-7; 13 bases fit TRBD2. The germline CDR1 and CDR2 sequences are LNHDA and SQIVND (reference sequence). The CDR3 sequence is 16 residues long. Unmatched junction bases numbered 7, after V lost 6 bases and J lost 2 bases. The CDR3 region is CASSRAGTSGTYEQYF. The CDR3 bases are TGTGCCAGTAGCCGAGCCGGGACTAGCGGGACCTACGAGCAGTACTTC.

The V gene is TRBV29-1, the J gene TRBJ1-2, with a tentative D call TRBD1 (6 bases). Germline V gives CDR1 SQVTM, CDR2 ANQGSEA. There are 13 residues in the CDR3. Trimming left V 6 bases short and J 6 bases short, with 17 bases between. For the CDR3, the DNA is TGCAGCGTGGGACGGACAGAGACCCATGGCTACACCTTC. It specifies CSVGRTETHGYTF.

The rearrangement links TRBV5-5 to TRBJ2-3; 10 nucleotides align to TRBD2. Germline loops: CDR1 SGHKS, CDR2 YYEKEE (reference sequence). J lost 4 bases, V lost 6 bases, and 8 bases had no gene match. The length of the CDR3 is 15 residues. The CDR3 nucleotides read TGTGCCAGCATCCATCTGGGACTAGCGTCAGATACGCAGTATTTT. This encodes CASIHLGLASDTQYF.

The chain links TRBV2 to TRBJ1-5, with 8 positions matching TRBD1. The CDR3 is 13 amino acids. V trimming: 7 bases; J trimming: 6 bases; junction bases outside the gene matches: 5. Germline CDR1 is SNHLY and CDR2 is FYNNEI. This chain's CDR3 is CASTNTGGQPQHF. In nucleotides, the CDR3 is TGTGCCAGCACAAATACAGGGGGTCAGCCCCAGCATTTT.

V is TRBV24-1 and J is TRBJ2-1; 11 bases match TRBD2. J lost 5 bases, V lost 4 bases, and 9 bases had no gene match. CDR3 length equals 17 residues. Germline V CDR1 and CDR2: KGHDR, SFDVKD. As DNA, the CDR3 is TGTGCCACCAGTGAGTCAGGACTAGCGGGTCTCAACAATGAGCAGTTCTTC. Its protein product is CATSESGLAGLNNEQFF.

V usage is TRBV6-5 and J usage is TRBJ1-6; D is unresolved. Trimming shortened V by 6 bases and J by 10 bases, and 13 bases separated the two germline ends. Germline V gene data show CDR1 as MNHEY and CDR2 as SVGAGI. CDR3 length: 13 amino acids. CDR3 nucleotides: TGTGCCAGCAGAACGGGAGGGTCCTCACCCCTCCACTTT. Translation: CASRTGGSSPLHF.

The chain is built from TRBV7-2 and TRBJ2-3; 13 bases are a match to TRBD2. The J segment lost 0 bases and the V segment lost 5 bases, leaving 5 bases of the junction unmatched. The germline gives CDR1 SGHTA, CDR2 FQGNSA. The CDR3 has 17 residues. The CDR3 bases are TGTGCCAGCAGCACCGGACTAGCGGGGGCTAGCACAGATACGCAGTATTTT. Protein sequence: CASSTGLAGASTDTQYF.

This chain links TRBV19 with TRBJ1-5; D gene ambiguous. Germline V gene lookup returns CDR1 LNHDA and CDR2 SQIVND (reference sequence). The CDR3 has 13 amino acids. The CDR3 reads CTKLEDSNQPQHF. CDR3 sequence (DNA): TGTACCAAATTGGAGGATAGCAATCAGCCCCAGCATTTT.

CDR3 in amino acids: CASSWGPYGYTF. The CDR3 nucleotides read TGTGCCAGCAGTTGGGGCCCCTATGGCTACACCTTC. This chain links TRBV12-3 or TRBV12-4 with TRBJ1-2, with a tentative D call TRBD1 (5 bases). The CDR3 sequence is 12 residues long. Trimming took 4 bases from V and 4 from J, leaving 7 bases between them.

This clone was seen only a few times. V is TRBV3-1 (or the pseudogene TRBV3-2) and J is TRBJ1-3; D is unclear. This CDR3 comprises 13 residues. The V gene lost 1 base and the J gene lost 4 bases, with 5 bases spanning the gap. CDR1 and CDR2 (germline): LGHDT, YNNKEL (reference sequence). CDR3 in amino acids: CASSQASGNTIYF. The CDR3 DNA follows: TGTGCCAGCAGCCAAGCATCCGGAAACACCATATATTTT.

In DNA, the CDR3 is TGCAGTGCTAGGGCGGAGGAGCAGTTCTTC. Translation gives CSARAEEQFF. The chain joins TRBV20-1 to TRBJ2-1; D unclear. Germline lookup yields CDR1 DFQATT and CDR2 SNEGSKA (reference sequence). The CDR3 covers 10 residues. The V end was cut by 3 bases, the J end by 10 bases, with 7 bases between.

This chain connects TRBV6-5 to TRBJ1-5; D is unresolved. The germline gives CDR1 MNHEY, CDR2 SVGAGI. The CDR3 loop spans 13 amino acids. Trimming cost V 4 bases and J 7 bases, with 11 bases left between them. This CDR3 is CASSLRPGQPQHF. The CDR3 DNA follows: TGTGCCAGCAGTTTGAGGCCGGGGCAGCCCCAGCATTTT.

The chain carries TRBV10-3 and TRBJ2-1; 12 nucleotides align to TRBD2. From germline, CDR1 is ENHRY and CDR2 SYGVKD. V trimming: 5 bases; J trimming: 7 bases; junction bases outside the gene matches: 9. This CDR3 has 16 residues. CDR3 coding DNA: TGTGCCATCAGTACGCCTAGCGGGGGGGCAGGGAATGAGCAGTTCTTC. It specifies CAISTPSGGAGNEQFF.

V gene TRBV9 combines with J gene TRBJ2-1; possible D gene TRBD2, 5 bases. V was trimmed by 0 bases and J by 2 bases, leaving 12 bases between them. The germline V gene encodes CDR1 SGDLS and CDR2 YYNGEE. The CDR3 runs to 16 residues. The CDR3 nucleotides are TGTGCCAGCAGCGTAGCTCCCGGGAATACCTACAATGAGCAGTTCTTC. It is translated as CASSVAPGNTYNEQFF.

The CDR3: CASSQVRGDYGYTF. The CDR3 coding sequence is TGCGCCAGCAGCCAAGTCCGGGGGGACTATGGCTACACCTTC. The V call is TRBV4-3, the J call TRBJ1-2; the D gene is possibly TRBD1 (5 bases). CDR3 length: 14 residues. The germline V gene encodes CDR1 LGHNA and CDR2 YSLEER. The ends were cut back, 1 base at V and 3 bases at J, with 9 bases in the middle.

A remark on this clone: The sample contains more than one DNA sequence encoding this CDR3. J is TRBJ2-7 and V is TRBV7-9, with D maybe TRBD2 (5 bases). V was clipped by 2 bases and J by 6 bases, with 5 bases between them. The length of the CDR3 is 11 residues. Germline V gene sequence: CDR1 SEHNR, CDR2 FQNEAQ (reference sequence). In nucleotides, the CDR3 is TGTGCCAGCAGCTTAAGCGGCGAGCAGTACTTC. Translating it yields CASSLSGEQYF.

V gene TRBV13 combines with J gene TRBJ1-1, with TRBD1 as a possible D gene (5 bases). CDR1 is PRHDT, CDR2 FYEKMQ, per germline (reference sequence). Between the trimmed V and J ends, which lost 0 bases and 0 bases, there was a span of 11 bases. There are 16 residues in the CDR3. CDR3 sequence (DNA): TGTGCCAGCAGCTTAGGCCGGGGGGTGCTGAACACTGAAGCTTTCTTT. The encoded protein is CASSLGRGVLNTEAFF.

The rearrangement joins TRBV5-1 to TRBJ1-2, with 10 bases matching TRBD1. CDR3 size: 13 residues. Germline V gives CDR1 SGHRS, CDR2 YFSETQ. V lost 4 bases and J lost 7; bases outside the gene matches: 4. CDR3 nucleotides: TGCGCCAGCAGCGACAGGGGGCTAGGTGGCTACACCTTC. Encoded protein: CASSDRGLGGYTF.

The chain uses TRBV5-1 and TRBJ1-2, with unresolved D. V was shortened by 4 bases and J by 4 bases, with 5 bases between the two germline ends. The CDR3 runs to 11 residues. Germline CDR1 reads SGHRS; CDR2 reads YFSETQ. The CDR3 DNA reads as TGCGCCAGCAGCCTCGGCTATGGCTACACCTTC. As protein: CASSLGYGYTF. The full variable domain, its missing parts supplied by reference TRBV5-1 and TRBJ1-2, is KAGVTQTPRYLIKTRGQQVTLSCSPISGHRSVSWYQQTPGQGLQFLFEYFSETQRNKGNFPGRFSGRQFSNSRSEMNVSTLELGDSALYLCASSLGYGYTFGSGTRLTVV.

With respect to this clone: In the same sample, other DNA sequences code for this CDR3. The CDR3 reads CASSGQGTDTQYF. The CDR3, as DNA: TGTGCCAGCAGTGGACAGGGCACAGATACGCAGTATTTT. The rearrangement joins TRBV2 to TRBJ2-3, with TRBD1 as a possible D gene (6 bases). The CDR3 extends over 13 amino acids. The V end was cut by 4 bases, the J end by 1 base, with 6 bases between. Looked up from germline, CDR1 is SNHLY and CDR2 is FYNNEI.

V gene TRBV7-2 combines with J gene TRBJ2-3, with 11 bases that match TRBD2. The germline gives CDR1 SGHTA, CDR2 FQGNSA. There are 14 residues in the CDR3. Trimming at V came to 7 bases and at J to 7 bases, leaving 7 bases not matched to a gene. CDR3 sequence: CASIFSGGAYTQYF. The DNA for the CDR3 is TGTGCCAGCATCTTTAGCGGGGGGGCATATACGCAGTATTTT. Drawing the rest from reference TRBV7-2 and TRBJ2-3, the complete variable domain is GAGVSQSPSNKVTEKGKDVELRCDPISGHTALYWYRQSLGQGLEFLIYFQGNSAPDKSGLPSDRFSAERTGGSVSTLTIQRTQQEDSAVYLCASIFSGGAYTQYFGPGTRLTVL.

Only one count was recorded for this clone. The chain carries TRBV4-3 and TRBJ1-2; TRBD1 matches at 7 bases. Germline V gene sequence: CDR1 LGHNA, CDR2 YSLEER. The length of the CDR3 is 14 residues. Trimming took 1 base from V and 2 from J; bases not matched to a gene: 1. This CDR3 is CASSQGTGNYGYTF. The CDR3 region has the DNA TGCGCCAGCAGCCAAGGGACAGGAAACTATGGCTACACCTTC.

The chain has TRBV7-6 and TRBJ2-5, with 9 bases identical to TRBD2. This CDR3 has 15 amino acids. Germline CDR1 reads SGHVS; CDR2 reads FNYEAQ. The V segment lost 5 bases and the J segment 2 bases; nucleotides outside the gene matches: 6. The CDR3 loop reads CASSAQAGGQETQYF. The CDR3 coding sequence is TGTGCCAGCAGCGCCCAAGCGGGGGGACAAGAGACCCAGTACTTC.

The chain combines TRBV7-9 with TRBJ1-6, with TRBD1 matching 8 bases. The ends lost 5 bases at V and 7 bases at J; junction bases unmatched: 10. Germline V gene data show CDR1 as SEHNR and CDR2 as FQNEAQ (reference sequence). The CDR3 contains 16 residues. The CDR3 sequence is CASSISRGPGNSPLHF. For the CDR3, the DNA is TGTGCCAGCAGCATTTCCAGGGGGCCGGGCAATTCACCCCTCCACTTT.